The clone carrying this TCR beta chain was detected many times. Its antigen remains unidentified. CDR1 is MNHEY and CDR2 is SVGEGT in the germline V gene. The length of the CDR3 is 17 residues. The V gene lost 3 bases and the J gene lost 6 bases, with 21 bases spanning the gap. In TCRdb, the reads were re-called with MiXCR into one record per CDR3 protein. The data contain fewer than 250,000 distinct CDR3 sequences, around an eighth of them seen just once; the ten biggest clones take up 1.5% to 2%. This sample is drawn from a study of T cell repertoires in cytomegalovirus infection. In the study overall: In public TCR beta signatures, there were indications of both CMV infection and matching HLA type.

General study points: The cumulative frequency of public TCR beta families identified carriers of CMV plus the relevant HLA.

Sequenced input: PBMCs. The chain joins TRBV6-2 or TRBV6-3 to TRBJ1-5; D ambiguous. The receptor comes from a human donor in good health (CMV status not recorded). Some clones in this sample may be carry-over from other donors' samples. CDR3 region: CASSYFLGGAAAQPQHF. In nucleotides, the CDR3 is TGTGCCAGCAGTTATTTCTTGGGCGGCGCGGCTGCTCAGCCCCAGCATTTT.